This T cell receptor beta chain was sequenced during a study of blood T cell repertoires in COVID-19 (dated by TCRdb to 2020 to 2022). Notes on the research overall: Samples from collaborators originated in the United States, Italy and Spain and spanned both the acute and convalescent phases of COVID-19. The material from the prospective study consisted of cDNA or gDNA derived from T cells, B-cell-depleted T cells, or PBMCs. Deeply sampled blood TCRbeta repertoires from subjects exposed to, actively infected with, or recovered from COVID-19 were included in the dataset. The repertoires were released in a freely available public database meant as a resource for research on the immune response to SARS-CoV-2. Samples came from the ongoing ImmuneRACE study (first 160 participants) plus 1,254 subjects from 6 global collaborators. Nearly every sample came with metadata listing a de-identified subject ID, COVID-19 status, age in years and sex. Where HLA class I and class II types were available, the types were taken from metadata supplied by the sample provider, not from assay-based typing.

The immunoSEQ Assay, a bias-controlled multiplex PCR, was used to amplify TCRbeta CDR3 regions from genomic DNA. In the source study's methods: Nucleated cell counts per sample were estimated from amplification of reference gene primers within the assay. Sequence reads were collapsed and filtered to measure the absolute abundance of every unique TCRbeta CDR3 rearrangement. For each sample, productive Simpson clonality was calculated as the square root of Simpson's diversity index across productive rearrangements. TCRdb carries this immuneACCESS record with in-frame sequences only. Its versions omit some clonotypes, under half of them owing to an unresolved V gene in the studies checked, with the rest unexplained. V, J and clone size reflect that table, while D and trimming were determined from the DNA. Across this sample there are about 75,000 clones, with about 90% seen only once. The biggest ten clones account for approximately 2.5% of the sample.

V gives up 3 bases and J gives up 1 base, and the segment between their germline ends measures 12 bases. From its cysteine to its phenylalanine, the CDR3 spans 15 amino acids. Solely the CDR3 DNA is kept, with 45 bases framed from the first base. Taken from the germline V gene, the CDR1 and CDR2 loops are MNHNS and SASEGT. Overall study outcomes, separate from this receptor: The amount of clinical and demographic metadata varied by source and participant and was provided uncurated.

The collaborating institutions used their own protocols to collect whole blood in K2EDTA tubes. For TCRbeta analysis, collaborators shipped samples in one of three forms: frozen whole blood, isolated PBMCs, or DNA extracted from either of those sample types. Of note for this clone: Its specific antigen is unknown. No qualities accompany the bases; no much larger clone lies one base away.

The rearranged chain carries TRBV6-1 and TRBJ1-1; there is no confident call for the D gene. This receptor was identified in a human donor in a cohort sampled during active COVID-19. The source material was peripheral blood. The nucleotide sequence is TGTGCCAGCAGTGATTTGGCGGACTGGAACACTGAAGCTTTCTTT. Its amino acids are CASSDLADWNTEAFF.